The following is a TCR beta chain sequence with its context. Methods used by the authors: Amplification from reference gene primers served as the basis for estimated nucleated cell counts. Assay: immunoSEQ multiplex PCR; the TCRdb copy retains only in-frame clones and omits some. Clonal size and the V and J genes are those of that table, whereas D and trimming came from the DNA. The profile shows 130,000 to 150,000 clones, over 80% of them singletons. CDR3 length equals 13 residues. Germline CDR1 and CDR2: SGHTA and FQGNSA. V dropped 5 bases and J dropped 4; count of bases not matched to a gene: 2. The data originate from a study of blood T cell repertoires in COVID-19. Study details: Material from acute and convalescent COVID-19 was sourced from the United States, Italy and Spain. Nucleic acid was either cDNA or gDNA, and it came from T cells, B-cell-depleted T cells, or PBMCs.

This clonotype originated in a woman between 40 and 50 years old with active or convalescent COVID-19. Sequencing was performed on peripheral blood. V and J are TRBV7-2 and TRBJ2-1, with TRBD1 matching over 7 bases. CDR3 in DNA: TGTGCCAGCAGCGGGACAGTGTACAATGAGCAGTTCTTC. This translates into CASSGTVYNEQFF.